The clone carrying this T cell receptor (beta chain) was observed at least ten times. The antigen remains unidentified. This sample stems from a study of glioma-infiltrating T cells. Findings and limits, study-wide: Very few CDR3 sequences were shared between tissue and blood.

TCR alpha and beta CDR3 regions were amplified from RNA using iRepertoire nested multiplex PCR. One-step reverse transcription and amplification started from approximately 100-400 ng of tissue mRNA or PBMC total RNA. MiXCR, run by TCRdb on the multiplex PCR reads, gives a single entry per CDR3 protein. In the table there are around 130,000 distinct CDR3 sequences, about 25% of which are singletons. CDR1 is MDHEN, CDR2 SYDVKM, per germline. The CDR3 has 14 residues. The ends were cut back, 5 bases at V and 4 bases at J, with 14 bases in the middle. The sequenced sample was glioma tissue, nonneoplastic brain tissue, or PBMCs (not recorded which). The V call is TRBV28, the J call TRBJ1-2; perhaps TRBD1 as D (5 bases). The origin of this receptor is a human donor with low-grade glioma or glioblastoma, undergoing nonglioma brain surgery, or in good health (not recorded which). CDR3 in DNA: TGTGCCAGCAGTCTGGGGGACTCAGGCTATGGCTACACCTTC. This gives the protein CASSLGDSGYGYTF.